The 24 T cell receptor beta chains given below trace back to one sample, sequenced in a study of T cells after yellow fever vaccination. MiXCR, run by TCRdb on the 5' RACE reads, gives a single entry per CDR3 protein. The sample lists just over 300,000 distinct CDR3 sequences, more than 3% seen once, with 23% in the top ten. The sequences come from PBMCs, collected on the day of the yellow fever booster vaccination. These TCRs come from a man between 18 and 35 years old who received the YFV17D yellow fever vaccine.

The chain couples TRBV18 to TRBJ2-3; the match to TRBD1 covers 8 bases. With 1 base clipped from V and 4 bases from J, the junction kept 4 bases outside the gene matches. The length of the CDR3 is 15 residues. CDR1 KGHSH and CDR2 LQKENI come from the germline V gene. CDR3 DNA sequence: TGTGCCAGCTCACCACTCCAGGGGGCGGCAGATACGCAGTATTTT. This sequence encodes CASSPLQGAADTQYF.

This clonotype was counted a few times. This chain links TRBV5-1 with TRBJ2-6; no firm D call. In germline, CDR1 is SGHRS, CDR2 YFSETQ. V was cut by 5 bases and J by 4 bases, with 10 bases left in between. The CDR3 runs 14 residues. The CDR3 DNA is TGCGCCAGCAGATTGAGGTCCGGGGCCAACGTCCTGACTTTC. It translates to CASRLRSGANVLTF.

The chain combines TRBV4-1 with TRBJ1-1; D possibly corresponds to TRBD1 (5 bases). CDR1 and CDR2 (germline): MGHRA, YSYEKL. The CDR3 length is 16 residues. V gave up 1 base and J gave up 4 bases, with 16 bases separating them. CDR3: CASSQAPVGGSTEAFF. DNA of the CDR3: TGCGCCAGCAGCCAAGCGCCGGTGGGGGGATCCACTGAAGCTTTCTTT.

Many counts were recorded for this clonotype. The chain carries TRBV7-2 and TRBJ2-5, with D tentatively TRBD1 (6 bases). V was cut by 5 bases and J by 5 bases, with 9 bases left in between. The CDR3 spans 12 residues. Germline V CDR1 and CDR2: SGHTA, FQGNSA. The chain's CDR3 is CASSPRGETQYF. Written as DNA, the CDR3 is TGTGCCAGCAGCCCTAGGGGGGAGACCCAGTACTTC.

This clonotype was seen only a few times. The chain carries TRBV6-5 and TRBJ2-5; D is ambiguous. The V end lost 1 base, the J end lost 1 base, and 13 bases lay between the germline ends. CDR1 and CDR2 (germline): MNHEY, SVGAGI. The CDR3 is 16 amino acids. Here the CDR3 reads CASSYYVTAPQETQYF. CDR3 nucleotides: TGTGCCAGCAGTTACTATGTAACAGCACCCCAAGAGACCCAGTACTTC.

The chain links TRBV6-6 to TRBJ2-3, with 8 positions matching TRBD1. V trimming: 1 base; J trimming: 3 bases; junction bases outside the gene matches: 3. The CDR3 contains 15 residues. Germline V lookup: CDR1 MNHNY, CDR2 SVGAGI (reference sequence). CDR3 in amino acids: CASSYWQGATDTQYF. The CDR3 DNA reads as TGTGCCAGCAGTTACTGGCAGGGGGCAACAGATACGCAGTATTTT.

This chain links TRBV18 with TRBJ2-5; D unclear. This CDR3 is built from 13 residues. Germline V gene data show CDR1 as KGHSH and CDR2 as LQKENI. Trimming took 3 bases from V and 5 from J, leaving 10 bases between them. The CDR3 is CASSPGKVETQYF. CDR3 DNA: TGTGCCAGCTCACCGGGGAAGGTGGAGACCCAGTACTTC.

The chain has TRBV27 and TRBJ2-1, with TRBD2 identical over 7 bases. Trimming took 6 bases from V and 2 from J; bases not matched to a gene: 7. The germline gives CDR1 MNHEY, CDR2 SMNVEV (reference sequence). The CDR3 contains 15 residues. The DNA of the CDR3 is TGTGCCAGCAGCATCCTCAGCGGGGCCTACAATGAGCAGTTCTTC. Protein: CASSILSGAYNEQFF.

This clonotype was counted between two and nine times. This sequence joins TRBV5-6 and TRBJ2-7; a weak D match, TRBD1 (6 bases). V was shortened by 5 bases and J by 1 base, with 16 bases between the two germline ends. Germline CDR1 reads SGHDT; CDR2 reads YYEEEE. The CDR3 is 15 amino acids. CDR3 nucleotide sequence: TGTGCCAGCAGTGGGGGCAGGGACCCTTCCTACGAGCAGTACGTC. Amino acids: CASSGGRDPSYEQYV.

This clonotype was observed a few times. The J gene is TRBJ1-3, the V gene TRBV7-2, with D perhaps TRBD1 (5 bases). The length of the CDR3 is 15 residues. CDR1 is SGHTA, CDR2 FQGNSA, per germline. Trimming stripped 3 bases from V and 0 bases from J, with 9 bases between. The CDR3 sequence is CASSFVGGSGNTIYF. CDR3 nucleotides: TGTGCCAGCAGCTTCGTGGGGGGCTCTGGAAACACCATATATTTT.

There are many counts of this clonotype. The V call is TRBV6-5, the J call TRBJ1-1; weak D call: TRBD1 (5 bases). V shed 0 bases and J shed 5 bases, with 16 bases lying between them. CDR1 MNHEY and CDR2 SVGAGI come from the germline V gene. The CDR3 covers 16 residues. The CDR3 is CASSYSPGGGETEAFF. Here the CDR3 DNA reads TGTGCCAGCAGTTACTCCCCCGGCGGGGGTGAGACTGAAGCTTTCTTT.

This chain links TRBV29-1 with TRBJ1-2; maybe TRBD1 (6 bases). Germline V CDR1 and CDR2: SQVTM, ANQGSEA. Trimming shortened V by 6 bases and J by 8 bases, and 13 bases separated the two germline ends. This CDR3 region has 11 residues. The CDR3 region has the DNA TGCAGCGTAGATACAGGGTGGGGCTACACCTTC. This encodes CSVDTGWGYTF.

This clonotype was seen only a few times. This chain joins TRBV7-2 and TRBJ1-1; D gene uncertain. From germline, CDR1 is SGHTA and CDR2 FQGNSA. Trimming took off 4 bases at V and 2 bases at J, with 11 bases between the two ends. This CDR3 is built from 14 residues. The CDR3 is CASSSSLFNTEAFF. The CDR3 DNA sequence: TGTGCCAGCAGCTCCTCACTTTTCAACACTGAAGCTTTCTTT.

There are many counts of this clonotype. This sequence joins TRBV20-1 and TRBJ2-1, with D perhaps TRBD1 (6 bases). Germline lookup yields CDR1 DFQATT and CDR2 SNEGSKA (reference sequence). V lost 2 bases, J lost 0 bases, and 11 bases lay in between. The length of the CDR3 is 15 residues. CDR3 DNA sequence: TGCAGTGCTAGAACAGGGTCCGGCTCCTACAATGAGCAGTTCTTC. The encoded protein is CSARTGSGSYNEQFF.

This chain uses TRBV6-6 with TRBJ1-2; the D is unclear. CDR3 length: 13 amino acids. The germline V gene has CDR1 MNHNY and CDR2 SVGAGI (reference sequence). V dropped 6 bases and J dropped 6 bases, with 14 bases sitting between them. CDR3 region: CASSWRGRHGYTF. The CDR3 region has the DNA TGTGCCAGCAGCTGGAGAGGGAGGCATGGCTACACCTTC.

This clonotype was counted many times. This rearrangement joins TRBV20-1 to TRBJ1-1; D is perhaps TRBD1 (5 bases). This CDR3 comprises 15 residues. The V and J ends lost 0 bases and 4 bases respectively, with 15 bases between them. Germline values: CDR1 DFQATT, CDR2 SNEGSKA (reference sequence). CDR3 protein: CSARDHRIGATEAFF. As DNA, the CDR3 is TGCAGTGCTAGAGATCATCGGATTGGGGCCACTGAAGCTTTCTTT.

In its sample, this clonotype was seen a few times. J is TRBJ2-5 and V is TRBV15; 12 bases align to TRBD2. V shed 0 bases, J shed 1 base, and the junction held 0 bases outside the gene matches. The CDR3 loop spans 16 amino acids. The germline gives CDR1 LNHNV, CDR2 YYDKDF (reference sequence). CDR3 nucleotides: TGTGCCACCAGCAGAGAGACTAGCGGGGGCCAAGAGACCCAGTACTTC. Amino acid sequence: CATSRETSGGQETQYF.

Only a few counts were recorded for this clonotype. The J gene is TRBJ2-7, the V gene TRBV5-5; D call uncertain. Germline CDR1 reads SGHKS; CDR2 reads YYEKEE (reference sequence). V was pared by 0 bases and J by 2 bases, with 9 bases between. The CDR3 has 14 residues. DNA for the CDR3: TGTGCCAGCAGCTTGGCTGTCGGGCCCTACGAGCAGTACGTC. Translation: CASSLAVGPYEQYV.

The rearrangement links TRBV28 to TRBJ2-1; 7 bases align to TRBD1. The V and J ends lost 6 bases and 0 bases, in that order; junction bases with no gene match: 2. CDR3 length: 14 amino acids. Per the germline V gene, CDR1 is MDHEN and CDR2 is SYDVKM. CDR3 sequence reads: CASRDRSSYNEQFF. The CDR3 region has the DNA TGTGCCAGCAGGGACAGGAGCTCCTACAATGAGCAGTTCTTC.

This clonotype has more than one count but fewer than ten. The genes are TRBV5-1 and TRBJ1-1; 10 positions agree with TRBD1. CDR3 length equals 17 residues. Trimming removed 0 bases from V and 2 bases from J; junction bases left unmatched: 7. Germline CDR1 reads SGHRS; CDR2 reads YFSETQ. The CDR3 loop is CASSLGQGAYFNTEAFF. The CDR3 DNA sequence: TGCGCCAGCAGCTTGGGACAGGGGGCGTATTTCAACACTGAAGCTTTCTTT.

The chain joins TRBV7-9 to TRBJ2-7; D remains unclear. The ends were cut back, 2 bases at V and 6 bases at J, with 5 bases in the middle. The CDR3 is 11 amino acids. Germline CDR1 and CDR2: SEHNR and FQNEAQ (reference sequence). The CDR3 DNA reads as TGTGCCAGCAGCTTAAATATCGAGCAGTACTTC. It is translated as CASSLNIEQYF. Drawing the rest from reference TRBV7-9 and TRBJ2-7, the complete variable domain is DTGVSQNPRHKITKRGQNVTFRCDPISEHNRLYWYRQTLGQGPEFLTYFQNEAQLEKSRLLSDRFSAERPKGSFSTLEIQRTEQGDSAMYLCASSLNIEQYFGPGTRLTVT.

This clonotype has a handful of counts. This chain links TRBV5-5 with TRBJ1-5, with D unclear. The CDR3 is made up of 14 amino acids. V was cut by 1 base and J by 0 bases, with 5 bases left in between. The germline CDR1 and CDR2 sequences are SGHKS and YYEKEE (reference sequence). The chain's CDR3 is CASSLMDSNQPQHF. The CDR3, as DNA: TGTGCCAGCAGCTTGATGGATAGCAATCAGCCCCAGCATTTT.

The CDR3 is CSAPDRGHGDTQYF. CDR3 nucleotide sequence: TGCAGTGCTCCGGACAGGGGGCATGGAGATACGCAGTATTTT. The rearrangement uses TRBV20-1 and TRBJ2-3; 11 nucleotides align to TRBD1. Germline V lookup: CDR1 DFQATT, CDR2 SNEGSKA (reference sequence). This CDR3 has 14 amino acids. V shed 5 bases and J 5 bases; nucleotides not matched to a gene: 6.

This clonotype was recorded many times. V and J are TRBV4-3 and TRBJ2-6; D gene ambiguous. V was trimmed by 0 bases and J by 1 base, leaving 4 bases between them. The CDR3 runs to 15 residues. Germline CDR1 and CDR2: LGHNA and YSLEER. The CDR3 bases are TGCGCCAGCAGCCAAGAGAGGTCTGGGGCCAACGTCCTGACTTTC. Its protein product is CASSQERSGANVLTF.